The 17 T cell receptor beta chains below were found in one sample sequenced in a study of beta chain features in type 1 diabetes. Study-level findings and limits: Patients with Type 1 diabetes showed moderately but significantly shorter TCRB CDR3s in all four CD4+ subsets.

No antigens are known for them. The entirety of the isolated RNA underwent reverse transcription, so expressed TCRB transcripts were sequenced. This table comes from immunoSEQ multiplex PCR, and its TCRdb copy is limited to in-frame clones, with some not included. The sample has over 200,000 clones, 9.5% to 13% seen once. The sequenced sample consisted of naive CD4+ T cells from blood. All receptors come from a man aged 25 to 45 with type 1 diabetes.

The chain combines TRBV7-2 with TRBJ2-7, with a tentative D call TRBD1 (7 bases). Germline V gene lookup returns CDR1 SGHTA and CDR2 FQGNSA. The CDR3 covers 15 residues. V was clipped by 5 bases and J by 3 bases, with 17 bases between them. The CDR3 protein is CASSPRWRGLYEQYF. As DNA, the CDR3 is TGTGCCAGCAGCCCCCGATGGAGGGGGCTCTACGAGCAGTACTTC.

The V gene is TRBV19, the J gene TRBJ1-5; TRBD1 might be the D (6 bases). The CDR3 contains 15 residues. Germline V gives CDR1 LNHDA, CDR2 SQIVND (reference sequence). V was clipped by 4 bases and J by 6 bases, with 16 bases between them. In DNA form, the CDR3 reads TGTGCCAGTAGTACCGTTACAGGGTCTGTTCAGCCCCAGCATTTT. Protein: CASSTVTGSVQPQHF.

The chain combines TRBV29-1 with TRBJ2-1; D possibly corresponds to TRBD1 (6 bases). The CDR3 is made up of 15 amino acids. Germline CDR1 is SQVTM and CDR2 is ANQGSEA. V was trimmed by 3 bases and J by 6 bases, leaving 18 bases between them. This CDR3 is CSVETGHLTGNEQFF. CDR3 DNA sequence: TGCAGCGTTGAGACGGGACACCTAACGGGCAATGAGCAGTTCTTC.

The chain links TRBV6-1 to TRBJ2-7, with 8 bases matching TRBD1. CDR3 length: 14 residues. The V gene's germline CDR1 is MNHNS and CDR2 SASEGT. Trimming cost V 6 bases and J 3 bases; bases outside gene matches: 7. The CDR3 here is CASRIGQGFYEQYF. The CDR3 DNA follows: TGTGCCAGCAGAATTGGACAGGGCTTCTACGAGCAGTACTTC.

J is TRBJ2-5 and V is TRBV11-2; D call uncertain. Between the trimmed V and J ends, which lost 8 bases and 5 bases, there was a span of 9 bases. The CDR3 has 11 amino acids. The V gene's germline CDR1 is SGHAT and CDR2 FQNNGV. In DNA, the CDR3 is TGTGCCAGCCGCCTCGGTGAGACCCAGTACTTC. It translates to CASRLGETQYF. The full variable domain, completed using reference TRBV11-2 and TRBJ2-5, is EAGVAQSPRYKIIEKRQSVAFWCNPISGHATLYWYQQILGQGPKLLIQFQNNGVVDDSQLPKDRFSAERLKGVDSTLKIQPAKLEDSAVYLCASRLGETQYFGPGTRLLVL.

This clone was picked up a small number of times. V gene TRBV10-3 combines with J gene TRBJ2-5, with 7 bases fitting TRBD1. The germline V gene has CDR1 ENHRY and CDR2 SYGVKD. V was pared by 6 bases and J by 5 bases, with 9 bases of the junction left unmatched. The CDR3 loop spans 14 amino acids. The CDR3 loop is CAIRETGQKETQYF. The DNA of the CDR3 is TGTGCCATCAGGGAGACAGGGCAGAAGGAGACCCAGTACTTC.

This clone was seen more than once but under ten times. This chain uses TRBV18 with TRBJ1-5, with 7 bases matching TRBD1. Germline V CDR1 and CDR2: KGHSH, LQKENI. This CDR3 is 14 amino acids long. Trimming at V came to 6 bases and at J to 7 bases, leaving 9 bases not matched to a gene. The CDR3 coding sequence is TGTGCCAGCTCGTACACAGGGGAAACGCAGCCCCAGCATTTT. Its protein is CASSYTGETQPQHF.

This chain links TRBV7-9 with TRBJ2-1; D is unresolved. Trimming left V 0 bases short and J 7 bases short, with 7 bases between. The germline gives CDR1 SEHNR, CDR2 FQNEAQ (reference sequence). CDR3 length equals 13 residues. CDR3 amino acids: CASSLASVNEQFF. The DNA of the CDR3 is TGTGCCAGCAGCTTAGCATCGGTGAATGAGCAGTTCTTC.

The CDR3 DNA follows: TGTGCCAGCAGCTTAGCCCTTACACAGGCCTACGAGCAGTACTTC. It specifies CASSLALTQAYEQYF. The V and J genes are TRBV7-2 and TRBJ2-7, with a weak D call TRBD1 (5 bases). Germline lookup yields CDR1 SGHTA and CDR2 FQGNSA. The V gene lost 0 bases and the J gene lost 2 bases, with 11 bases spanning the gap. This CDR3 is 15 amino acids long.

This clone has a handful of counts. A junction boundary mismatches the germline segment, possibly from a read error. CDR3 bases: TGTGCCAGCTCCCCACGACAGGGGGAGGCGGTCACTGAAGCTTTCTTT. It is translated as CASSPRQGEAVTEAFF. The chain joins TRBV18 to TRBJ1-1, with 9 bases identical to TRBD1. The CDR3 has 16 amino acids. Germline CDR1 KGHSH, CDR2 LQKENI.

This chain connects TRBV29-1 to TRBJ2-7; a weak D match, TRBD1 (6 bases). The V and J ends lost 3 bases and 1 base respectively, with 10 bases between them. The CDR3 runs 13 residues. Per the germline V gene, CDR1 is SQVTM and CDR2 is ANQGSEA. The CDR3 region has the DNA TGCAGCGTTGATGAACAGGGATCCTACGAGCAGTACTTC. Translating it yields CSVDEQGSYEQYF.

The CDR3 loop is CASSQVAGNTEAFF. The CDR3, as DNA: TGCGCCAGCAGCCAAGTCGCAGGGAACACTGAAGCTTTCTTT. The rearrangement uses TRBV4-3 and TRBJ1-1; D uncertain. V gave up 1 base and J gave up 1 base, with 7 bases separating them. The CDR3 runs 14 residues. Germline loops: CDR1 LGHNA, CDR2 YSLEER.

This sequence joins TRBV30 and TRBJ1-5; 10 bases are a match to TRBD1. This CDR3 contains 14 residues. Germline V lookup: CDR1 GTSNPN, CDR2 SVGIG (reference sequence). V trimming: 0 bases; J trimming: 6 bases; junction bases outside the gene matches: 2. The CDR3, as DNA: TGTGCCTGGAGTGTCGGACAGGGGGTTCAGCCCCAGCATTTT. Protein: CAWSVGQGVQPQHF.

This clone appeared a few times. The chain has TRBV6-5 and TRBJ1-2, with D uncertain. This CDR3 contains 14 residues. Germline V gene data show CDR1 as MNHEY and CDR2 as SVGAGI. The ends were cut back, 0 bases at V and 0 bases at J, with 5 bases in the middle. The DNA of the CDR3 is TGTGCCAGCAGTTACTCACAGCCTAACTATGGCTACACCTTC. Its translation is CASSYSQPNYGYTF.

The table lists this clone with a few counts. The chain uses TRBV7-3 and TRBJ2-7, with 7 bases that match TRBD2. Germline CDR1 is SGHTA and CDR2 is FQGTGA. This CDR3 spans 15 amino acids. Trimming removed 1 base from V and 0 bases from J; junction bases left unmatched: 3. In nucleotides, the CDR3 is TGTGCCAGCAGCTTAAGGGGGGGGGACTCCTACGAGCAGTACTTC. Amino acids: CASSLRGGDSYEQYF.

The gene calls are TRBV2 and TRBJ1-6, with no clear D. This CDR3 spans 14 amino acids. Trimming left V 7 bases short and J 3 bases short, with 10 bases between. CDR1 and CDR2 (germline): SNHLY, FYNNEI. CDR3 residues: CASNSNSYNSPLHF. CDR3 sequence (DNA): TGTGCCAGCAATTCTAACAGCTATAATTCACCCCTCCACTTT.

The J gene is TRBJ2-2, the V gene TRBV4-3; D uncertain. Germline CDR1 is LGHNA and CDR2 is YSLEER. This CDR3 is built from 15 residues. Trimming shortened V by 5 bases and J by 6 bases, and 16 bases separated the two germline ends. CDR3: CASSMRLIVAGELFF. CDR3 DNA: TGCGCCAGCAGCATGCGTCTGATCGTCGCCGGGGAGCTGTTTTTT.